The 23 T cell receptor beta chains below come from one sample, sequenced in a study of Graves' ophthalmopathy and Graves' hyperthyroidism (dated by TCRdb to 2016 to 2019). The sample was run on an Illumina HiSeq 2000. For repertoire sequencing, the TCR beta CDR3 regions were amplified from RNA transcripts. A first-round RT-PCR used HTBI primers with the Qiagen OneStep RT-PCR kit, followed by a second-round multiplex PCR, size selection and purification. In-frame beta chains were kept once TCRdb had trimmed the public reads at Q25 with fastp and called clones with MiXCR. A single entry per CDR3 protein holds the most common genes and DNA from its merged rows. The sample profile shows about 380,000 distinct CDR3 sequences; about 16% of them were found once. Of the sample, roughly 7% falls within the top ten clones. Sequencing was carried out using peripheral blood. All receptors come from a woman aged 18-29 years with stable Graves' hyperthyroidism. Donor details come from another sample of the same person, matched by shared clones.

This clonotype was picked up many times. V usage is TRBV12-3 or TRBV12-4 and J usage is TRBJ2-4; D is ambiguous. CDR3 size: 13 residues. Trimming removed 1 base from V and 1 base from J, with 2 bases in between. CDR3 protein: CASSLVAKNIQYF. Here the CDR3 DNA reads TGTGCCAGCAGTTTAGTCGCCAAAAACATTCAGTACTTC.

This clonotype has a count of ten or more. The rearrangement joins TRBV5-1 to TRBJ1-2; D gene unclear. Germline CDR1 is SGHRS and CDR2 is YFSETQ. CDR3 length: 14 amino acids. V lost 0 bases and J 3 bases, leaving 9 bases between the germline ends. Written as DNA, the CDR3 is TGCGCCAGCAGCTTGGAAGGGAATGACTATGGCTACACCTTC. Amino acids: CASSLEGNDYGYTF.

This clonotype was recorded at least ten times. The CDR3 sequence is CASSLGGRTNTGELFF. DNA for the CDR3: TGCGCCAGCAGCTTGGGTGGAAGAACAAACACCGGGGAGCTGTTTTTT. This chain connects TRBV5-1 to TRBJ2-2; no reliable D call. Germline V gives CDR1 SGHRS, CDR2 YFSETQ. Trimming removed 0 bases at V and 2 bases at J, with 11 bases between. The CDR3 consists of 16 residues.

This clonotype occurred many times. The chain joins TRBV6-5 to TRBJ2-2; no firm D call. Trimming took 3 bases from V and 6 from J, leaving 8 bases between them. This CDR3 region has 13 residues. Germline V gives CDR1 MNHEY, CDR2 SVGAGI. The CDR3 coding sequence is TGTGCCAGCAGTTATTACGGGTCCGGGGAGCTGTTTTTT. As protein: CASSYYGSGELFF.

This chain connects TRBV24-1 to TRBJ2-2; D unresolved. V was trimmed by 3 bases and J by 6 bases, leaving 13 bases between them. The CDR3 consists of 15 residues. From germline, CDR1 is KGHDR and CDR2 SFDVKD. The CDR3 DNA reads TGTGCCACCAGTGATGGCTGGCCCAACGCCGGGGAGCTGTTTTTT. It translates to CATSDGWPNAGELFF.

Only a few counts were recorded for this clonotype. DNA of the CDR3: TGCGCCAGCTGCCGGGACTTAGGCTACGAGCAGTACTTC. As protein: CASCRDLGYEQYF. V gene TRBV5-1 combines with J gene TRBJ2-7; a possible D gene is TRBD2 (6 bases). CDR3 size: 13 residues. Germline V gene data show CDR1 as SGHRS and CDR2 as YFSETQ. Between the trimmed V and J ends, which lost 7 bases and 3 bases, there was a span of 14 bases.

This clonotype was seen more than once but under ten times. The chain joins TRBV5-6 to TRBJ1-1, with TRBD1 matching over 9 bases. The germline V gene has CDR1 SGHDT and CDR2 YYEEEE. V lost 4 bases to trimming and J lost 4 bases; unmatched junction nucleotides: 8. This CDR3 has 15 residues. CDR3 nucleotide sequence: TGTGCCAGCAGCATAGGACAGGGGAGGAGCACTGAAGCTTTCTTT. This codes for CASSIGQGRSTEAFF.

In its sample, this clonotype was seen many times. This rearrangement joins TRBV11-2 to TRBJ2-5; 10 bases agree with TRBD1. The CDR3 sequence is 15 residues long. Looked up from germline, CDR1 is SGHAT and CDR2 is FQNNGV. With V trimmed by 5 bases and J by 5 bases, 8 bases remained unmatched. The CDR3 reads CASSLTGTGVETQYF. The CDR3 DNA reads TGTGCCAGCAGCCTCACCGGGACAGGGGTTGAGACCCAGTACTTC.

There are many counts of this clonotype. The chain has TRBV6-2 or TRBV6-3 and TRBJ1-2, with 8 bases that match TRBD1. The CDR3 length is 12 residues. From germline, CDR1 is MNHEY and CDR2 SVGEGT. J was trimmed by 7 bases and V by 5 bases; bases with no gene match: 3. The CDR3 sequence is CASSGQGRGYTF. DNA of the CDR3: TGTGCCAGCAGTGGACAGGGTCGTGGCTACACCTTC.

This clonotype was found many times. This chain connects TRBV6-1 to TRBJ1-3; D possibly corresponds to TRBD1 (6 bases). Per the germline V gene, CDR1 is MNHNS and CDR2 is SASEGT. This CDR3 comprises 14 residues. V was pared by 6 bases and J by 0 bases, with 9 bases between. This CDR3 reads CASRDSLSGNTIYF. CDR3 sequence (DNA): TGTGCCAGCAGGGACAGCCTCTCTGGAAACACCATATATTTT.

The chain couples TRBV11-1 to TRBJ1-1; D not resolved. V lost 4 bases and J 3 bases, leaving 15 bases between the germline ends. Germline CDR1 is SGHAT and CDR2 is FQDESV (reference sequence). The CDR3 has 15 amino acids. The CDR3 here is CASSWEDRGDTEAFF. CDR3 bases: TGTGCCAGCAGCTGGGAGGACCGGGGTGACACTGAAGCTTTCTTT.

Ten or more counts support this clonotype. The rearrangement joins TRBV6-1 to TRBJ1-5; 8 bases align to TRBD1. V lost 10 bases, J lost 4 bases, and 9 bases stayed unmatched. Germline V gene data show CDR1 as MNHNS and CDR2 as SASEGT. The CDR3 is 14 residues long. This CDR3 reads CAKLRTGHNQPQHF. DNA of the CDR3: TGTGCCAAGCTCCGGACAGGGCATAATCAGCCCCAGCATTTT.

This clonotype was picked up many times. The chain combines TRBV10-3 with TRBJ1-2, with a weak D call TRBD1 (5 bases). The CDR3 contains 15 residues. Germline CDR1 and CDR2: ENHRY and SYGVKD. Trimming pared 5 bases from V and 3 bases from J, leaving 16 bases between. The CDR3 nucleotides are TGTGCCATCAGTATTACTATGGGGGGAGACTATGGCTACACCTTC. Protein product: CAISITMGGDYGYTF.

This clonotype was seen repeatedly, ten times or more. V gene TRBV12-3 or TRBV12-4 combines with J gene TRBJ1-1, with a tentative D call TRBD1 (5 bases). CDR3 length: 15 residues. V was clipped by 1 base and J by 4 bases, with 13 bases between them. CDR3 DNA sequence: TGTGCCAGCAGTTTAGGGGGCGGTAGTGTCACTGAAGCTTTCTTT. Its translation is CASSLGGGSVTEAFF.

CDR3 DNA: TGTGCCAGCGGGGTTGCTGGGGCCAACGTCCTGACTTTC. Its translation: CASGVAGANVLTF. J is TRBJ2-6 and V is TRBV9; the D is unclear. CDR1 SGDLS and CDR2 YYNGEE come from the germline V gene. The V end lost 7 bases, the J end lost 2 bases, and 7 bases lay between the germline ends. The CDR3 length is 13 residues.

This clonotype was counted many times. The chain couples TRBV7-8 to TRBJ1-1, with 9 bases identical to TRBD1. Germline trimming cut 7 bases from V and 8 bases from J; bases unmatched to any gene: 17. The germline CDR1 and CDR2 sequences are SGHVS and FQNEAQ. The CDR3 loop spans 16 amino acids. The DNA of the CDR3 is TGTGCCAGCACCCAAAGAAACAGGGGGCTCTCCCCCGAAGCTTTCTTT. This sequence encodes CASTQRNRGLSPEAFF.

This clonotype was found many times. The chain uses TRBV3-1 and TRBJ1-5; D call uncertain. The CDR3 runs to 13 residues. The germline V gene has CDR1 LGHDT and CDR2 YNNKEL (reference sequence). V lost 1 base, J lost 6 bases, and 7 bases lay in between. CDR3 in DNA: TGTGCCAGCAGCCAAGGAAGTGGTCAGCCCCAGCATTTT. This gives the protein CASSQGSGQPQHF. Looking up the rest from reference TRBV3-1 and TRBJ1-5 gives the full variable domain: DTAVSQTPKYLVTQMGNDKSIKCEQNLGHDTMYWYKQDSKKFLKIMFSYNNKELIINETVPNRFSPKSPDKAHLNLHINSLELGDSAVYFCASSQGSGQPQHFGDGTRLSIL.

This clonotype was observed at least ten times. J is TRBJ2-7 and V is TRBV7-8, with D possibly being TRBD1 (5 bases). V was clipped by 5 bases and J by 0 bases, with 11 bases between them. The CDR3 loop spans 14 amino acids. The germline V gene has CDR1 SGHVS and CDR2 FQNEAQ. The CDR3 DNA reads TGTGCCAGCAGCGGACACCGGAGCTCCTACGAGCAGTACTTC. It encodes CASSGHRSSYEQYF.

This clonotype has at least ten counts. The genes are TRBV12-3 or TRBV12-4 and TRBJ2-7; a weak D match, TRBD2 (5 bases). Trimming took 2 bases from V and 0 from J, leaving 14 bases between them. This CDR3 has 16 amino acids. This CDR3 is CASSLLGLTSSYEQYF. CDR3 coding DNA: TGTGCCAGCAGTTTACTCGGACTGACGAGCTCCTACGAGCAGTACTTC.

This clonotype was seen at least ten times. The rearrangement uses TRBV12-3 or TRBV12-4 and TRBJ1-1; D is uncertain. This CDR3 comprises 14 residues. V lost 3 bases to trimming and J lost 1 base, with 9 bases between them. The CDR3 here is CASSLGSPNTEAFF. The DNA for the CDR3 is TGTGCCAGCAGTTTGGGGTCCCCGAACACTGAAGCTTTCTTT.

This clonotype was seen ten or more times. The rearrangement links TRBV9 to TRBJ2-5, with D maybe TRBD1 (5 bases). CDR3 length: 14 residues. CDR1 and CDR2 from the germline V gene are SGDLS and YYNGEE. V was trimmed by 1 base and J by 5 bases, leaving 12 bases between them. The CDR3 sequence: CASSVQGGWETQYF. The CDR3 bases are TGTGCCAGCAGCGTACAGGGTGGCTGGGAGACCCAGTACTTC. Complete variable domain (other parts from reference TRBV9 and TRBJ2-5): DSGVTQTPKHLITATGQRVTLRCSPRSGDLSVYWYQQSLDQGLQFLIQYYNGEERAKGNILERFSAQQFPDLHSELNLSSLELGDSALYFCASSVQGGWETQYFGPGTRLLVL.

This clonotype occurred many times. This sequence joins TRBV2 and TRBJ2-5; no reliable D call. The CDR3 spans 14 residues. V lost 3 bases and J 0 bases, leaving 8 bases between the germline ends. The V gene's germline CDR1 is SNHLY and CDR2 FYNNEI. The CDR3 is CASSDSEYQETQYF. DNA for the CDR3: TGTGCCAGCAGTGATTCCGAGTACCAAGAGACCCAGTACTTC.

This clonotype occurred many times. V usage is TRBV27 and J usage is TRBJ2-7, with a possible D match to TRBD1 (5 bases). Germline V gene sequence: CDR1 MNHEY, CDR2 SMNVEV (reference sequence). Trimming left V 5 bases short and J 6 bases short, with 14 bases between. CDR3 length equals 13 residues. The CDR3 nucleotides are TGTGCCAGCAGTATCAGGGAAGGGTTCGAGCAGTACTTC. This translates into CASSIREGFEQYF.